The present TCR beta chain was sequenced within a study of shared clonotypes between healthy human individuals. Germline V lookup: CDR1 ENHRY, CDR2 SYGVKD. This CDR3 region has 13 residues. Trimming stripped 2 bases from V and 5 bases from J, with 10 bases between. CD45RA+ naive and CD45RA-negative memory subsets were separated from CD4+ cells. Clones were sequenced by immunoSEQ multiplex PCR, and TCRdb holds only the in-frame ones, with some missing. Among 2,100,000 or so clones listed, 90% to 97% were seen once. Material: naive CD4+ T cells sorted from blood. The subset was: CD45RA+ positively selected. V usage is TRBV10-3 and J usage is TRBJ2-7; D ambiguous. This sequence was found in a man younger than 35 in good health. The CDR3 sequence: CAISEEVTNEQYF. CDR3 DNA sequence: TGTGCCATCAGTGAGGAGGTTACTAACGAGCAGTACTTC.